Presented here are 16 T cell receptor beta chains from one specimen sequenced in a study of CD8 T cells in Susac syndrome. Random hexamers served to reverse transcribe about 0.5 to 1 ug RNA. TCRdb recomputed calls from the immunoSEQ multiplex PCR reads with MiXCR, one row per CDR3 protein. The sample lists around 160,000 distinct CDR3 sequences; around 95% were seen once. Material for sequencing was CD4+ T cells from PBMCs. The receptors come from a human donor in good health.

The V and J genes are TRBV18 and TRBJ2-1; D gene unclear. Germline V gene data show CDR1 as KGHSH and CDR2 as LQKENI. The CDR3 is 14 residues long. V shed 1 base and J shed 5 bases, with 9 bases lying between them. The chain's CDR3 is CASSPRVQNNEQFF. In DNA form, the CDR3 reads TGTGCCAGCTCACCACGAGTGCAGAACAATGAGCAGTTCTTC. The whole variable domain, remainder taken from reference TRBV18 and TRBJ2-1, is NAGVMQNPRHLVRRRGQEARLRCSPMKGHSHVYWYRQLPEEGLKFMVYLQKENIIDESGMPKERFSAEFPKEGPSILRIQQVVRGDSAAYFCASSPRVQNNEQFFGPGTRLTVL.

Remarks on this clonotype: The junction shows a germline mismatch at one end, possibly a read error. The chain has TRBV2 and TRBJ2-5, with TRBD1 matching 9 bases. CDR1 and CDR2 from the germline V gene are SNHLY and FYNNEI. This CDR3 is built from 12 residues. For the CDR3, the DNA is TGTGCCACCAGTGGACAGGGGGAGACCCAGTACTTC. Translating it yields CATSGQGETQYF.

This chain connects TRBV27 to TRBJ1-6; 8 bases agree with TRBD1. The CDR3 contains 17 residues. In germline, CDR1 is MNHEY, CDR2 SMNVEV (reference sequence). Germline trimming cut 5 bases from V and 9 bases from J; bases unmatched to any gene: 15. The CDR3: CASSTITLRTGPSPLHF. The CDR3 nucleotides are TGTGCCAGCAGTACAATTACCCTTCGGACAGGGCCTTCACCCCTCCACTTT.

The V gene is TRBV20-1, the J gene TRBJ2-5; TRBD2 matches 7 bases. V dropped 1 base and J dropped 7; count of bases not matched to a gene: 12. The germline V gene encodes CDR1 DFQATT and CDR2 SNEGSKA (reference sequence). The CDR3 totals 15 residues. The CDR3 is CSARAPGGNRATQYF. Written as DNA, the CDR3 is TGCAGTGCTAGAGCCCCGGGGGGTAACCGGGCGACCCAGTACTTC.

The V call is TRBV30, the J call TRBJ1-6; 7 nucleotides agree with TRBD1. The CDR3 loop spans 13 amino acids. Germline loops: CDR1 GTSNPN, CDR2 SVGIG (reference sequence). Trimming removed 4 bases from V and 8 bases from J; junction bases left unmatched: 5. CDR3 DNA: TGTGCCTGGATTGGGACAGCCTATTCACCCCTCCACTTT. Amino acid sequence: CAWIGTAYSPLHF. The full variable domain, in which reference TRBV30 and TRBJ1-6 provide the parts outside the CDR3, is SQTIHQWPATLVQPVGSPLSLECTVEGTSNPNLYWYRQAAGRGLQLLFYSVGIGQISSEVPQNLSASRPQDRQFILSSKKLLLSDSGFYLCAWIGTAYSPLHFGNGTRLTVT.

The chain couples TRBV7-2 to TRBJ2-2; D remains unclear. The CDR3 has 15 amino acids. Deletions cut 3 bases from V and 0 bases from J, with 8 bases between. Germline V CDR1 and CDR2: SGHTA, FQGNSA. The DNA of the CDR3 is TGTGCCAGCAGCTTTTATTCCTCGAACACCGGGGAGCTGTTTTTT. Translated, it gives CASSFYSSNTGELFF.

The chain links TRBV20-1 to TRBJ1-3; D uncertain. The V end lost 3 bases, the J end lost 2 bases, and 5 bases lay between the germline ends. CDR3 length: 12 residues. CDR1 and CDR2 from the germline V gene are DFQATT and SNEGSKA (reference sequence). CDR3 nucleotide sequence: TGCAGTGCTAGGGCTCCTGGAAACACCATATATTTT. This sequence encodes CSARAPGNTIYF.

This chain connects TRBV3-1 to TRBJ2-5, with 7 bases lining up with TRBD1. Germline-derived CDR1 and CDR2 are LGHDT and YNNKEL (reference sequence). The CDR3 is 14 amino acids. The V gene end was trimmed by 0 bases and the J gene end by 5 bases; junction bases not matched to a gene: 3. Here the CDR3 DNA reads TGTGCCAGCAGCCAAGATCCAGGGGGTGAGACCCAGTACTTC. Translated, it gives CASSQDPGGETQYF.

V is TRBV6-6 and J is TRBJ2-1, with D unclear. Germline CDR1 and CDR2: MNHNY and SVGAGI (reference sequence). Trimming cost V 8 bases and J 8 bases, with 10 bases left between them. The CDR3 length is 11 residues. CDR3 sequence: CASSRRDEQFF. The CDR3 DNA reads as TGTGCCAGCTCCCGTCGGGATGAGCAGTTCTTC.

The chain has TRBV7-8 and TRBJ1-1; D is ambiguous. Per the germline V gene, CDR1 is SGHVS and CDR2 is FQNEAQ. This CDR3 spans 14 amino acids. Trimming stripped 5 bases from V and 1 base from J, with 11 bases between. The DNA of the CDR3 is TGTGCCAGCAGCCGTTTTGCAGAGAACACTGAAGCTTTCTTT. As protein: CASSRFAENTEAFF.

The chain couples TRBV13 to TRBJ2-7; unclear D gene. Germline V gene sequence: CDR1 PRHDT, CDR2 FYEKMQ (reference sequence). The V end lost 4 bases, the J end lost 8 bases, and 9 bases lay between the germline ends. The CDR3 has 11 amino acids. The CDR3 DNA follows: TGTGCCAGCAGCTCCTCTAAAAAGCAGTACTTC. It codes for CASSSSKKQYF.

On this clonotype itself: The germline gene is not matched at one end of the junction; a read error may be the cause. The chain links TRBV4-1 to TRBJ2-1; D may match TRBD1 or TRBD2 (5 bases each). Looked up from germline, CDR1 is MGHRA and CDR2 is YSYEKL. CDR3 length equals 13 residues. The CDR3 sequence: CASSQDNVGVLIF. The DNA of the CDR3 is TGCGCCAGCAGCCAAGATAATGTGGGGGTTTTGATCTTC.

The chain uses TRBV29-1 and TRBJ2-7; TRBD1 or TRBD2 may be the D gene (6 bases each). The germline V gene has CDR1 SQVTM and CDR2 ANQGSEA. The CDR3 runs 15 residues. V was trimmed by 5 bases and J by 2 bases, leaving 19 bases between them. The CDR3 sequence is CSVPPGGHRTYEQYF. Here the CDR3 DNA reads TGCAGCGTTCCCCCTGGGGGGCACCGTACCTACGAGCAGTACTTC.

There are a few counts of this clonotype. The chain has TRBV5-4 and TRBJ1-1; possibly TRBD1 for D (6 bases). This CDR3 comprises 15 residues. V lost 7 bases to trimming and J lost 1 base, with 17 bases between them. In germline, CDR1 is SGHNT, CDR2 YYREEE (reference sequence). The CDR3 reads CASSLGGAGNTEAFF. The CDR3, as DNA: TGTGCCAGCTCACTAGGGGGGGCAGGGAACACTGAAGCTTTCTTT.

The genes are TRBV7-9 and TRBJ2-2; D is possibly TRBD1 (5 bases). The germline V gene encodes CDR1 SEHNR and CDR2 FQNEAQ (reference sequence). CDR3 length: 15 residues. V dropped 5 bases and J dropped 3 bases, with 13 bases sitting between them. CDR3 residues: CASSSRVWDTGELFF. The CDR3 nucleotides read TGTGCCAGCAGCAGCAGGGTGTGGGACACCGGGGAGCTGTTTTTT.

The rearrangement uses TRBV4-2 and TRBJ1-6; 8 bases line up with TRBD1. This CDR3 has 14 amino acids. V was pared by 7 bases and J by 7 bases, with 6 bases of the junction left unmatched. The germline CDR1 and CDR2 sequences are LGHNA and YNFKEQ. The CDR3 is CASTSGGENSPLHF. The DNA of the CDR3 is TGTGCCAGCACCTCAGGGGGCGAGAATTCACCCCTCCACTTT.